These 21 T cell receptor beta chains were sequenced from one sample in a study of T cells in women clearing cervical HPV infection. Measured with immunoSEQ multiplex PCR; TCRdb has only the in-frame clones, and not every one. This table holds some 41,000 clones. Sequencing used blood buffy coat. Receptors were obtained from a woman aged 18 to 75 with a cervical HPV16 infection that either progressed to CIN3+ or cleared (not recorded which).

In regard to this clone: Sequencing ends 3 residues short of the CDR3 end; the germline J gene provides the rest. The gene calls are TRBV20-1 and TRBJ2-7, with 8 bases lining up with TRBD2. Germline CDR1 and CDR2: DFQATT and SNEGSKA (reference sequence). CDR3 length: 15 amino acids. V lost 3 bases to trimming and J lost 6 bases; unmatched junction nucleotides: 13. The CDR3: CSASNLAGATLEQYF. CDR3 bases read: TGCAGTGCTAGCAATCTAGCGGGCGCCACCCTCGAG.

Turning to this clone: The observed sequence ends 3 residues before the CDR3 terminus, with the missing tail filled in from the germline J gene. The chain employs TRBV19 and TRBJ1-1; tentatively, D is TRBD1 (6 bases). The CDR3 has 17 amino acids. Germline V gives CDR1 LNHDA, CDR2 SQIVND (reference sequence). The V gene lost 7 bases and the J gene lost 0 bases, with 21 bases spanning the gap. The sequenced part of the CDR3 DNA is TGTGCCAGTAAAAGGATCACAGGGAAGGGTATGAACACTGAA. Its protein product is CASKRITGKGMNTE. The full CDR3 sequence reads CASKRITGKGMNTEAFF.

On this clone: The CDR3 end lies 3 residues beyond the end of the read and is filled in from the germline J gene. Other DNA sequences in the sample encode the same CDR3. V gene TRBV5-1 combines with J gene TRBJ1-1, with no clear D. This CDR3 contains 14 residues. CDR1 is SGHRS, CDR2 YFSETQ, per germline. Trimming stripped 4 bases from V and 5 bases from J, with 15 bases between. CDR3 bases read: TGCGCCAGCAGCGAAGCGGATTTGAGAACTGAA. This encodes CASSEADLRTE. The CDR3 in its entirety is CASSEADLRTEAFF.

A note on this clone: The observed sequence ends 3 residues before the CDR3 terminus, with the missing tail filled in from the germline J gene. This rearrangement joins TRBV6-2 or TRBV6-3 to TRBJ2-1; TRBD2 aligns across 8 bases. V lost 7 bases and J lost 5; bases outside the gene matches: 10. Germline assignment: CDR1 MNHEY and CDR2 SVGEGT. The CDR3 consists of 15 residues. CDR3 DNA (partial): TGTGCCAGCACCCTAGGGGTAGCGGGAAACAATGAG. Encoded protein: CASTLGVAGNNE. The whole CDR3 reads CASTLGVAGNNEQFF.

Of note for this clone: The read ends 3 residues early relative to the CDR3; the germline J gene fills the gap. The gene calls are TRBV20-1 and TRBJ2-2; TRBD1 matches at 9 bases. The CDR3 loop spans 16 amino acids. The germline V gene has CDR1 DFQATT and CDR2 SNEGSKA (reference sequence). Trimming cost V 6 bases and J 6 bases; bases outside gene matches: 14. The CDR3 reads CSAHRAGTGFPGELFF. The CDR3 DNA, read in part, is TGCAGTGCCCATCGTGCCGGGACAGGGTTTCCCGGGGAG.

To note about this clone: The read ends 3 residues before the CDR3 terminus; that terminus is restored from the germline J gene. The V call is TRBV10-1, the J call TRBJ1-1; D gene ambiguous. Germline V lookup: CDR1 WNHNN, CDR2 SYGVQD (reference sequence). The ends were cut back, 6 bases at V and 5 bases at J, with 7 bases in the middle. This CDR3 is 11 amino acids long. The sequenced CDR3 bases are TGCGCCAGCAGCTCCAGTACTGAA. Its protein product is CASSSSTE. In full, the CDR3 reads CASSSSTEAFF.

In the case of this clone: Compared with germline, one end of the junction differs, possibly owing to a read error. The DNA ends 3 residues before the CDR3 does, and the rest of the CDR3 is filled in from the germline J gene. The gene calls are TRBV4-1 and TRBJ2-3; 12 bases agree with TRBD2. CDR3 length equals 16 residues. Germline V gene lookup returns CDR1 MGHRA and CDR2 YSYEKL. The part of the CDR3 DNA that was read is TGCACCAGCAGCGAAAGACTAGCGGGGGTCCAAGATACG. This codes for CTSSERLAGVQDT. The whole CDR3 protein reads CTSSERLAGVQDTQYF.

The sequenced CDR3 bases are TGTGCCAGCAGCACCTCGGGACAGACATACTACGAG. Its translation is CASSTSGQTYYE. The whole CDR3 region reads CASSTSGQTYYEQYF. This chain connects TRBV5-6 to TRBJ2-7; TRBD1 matches 7 bases. Read sequence stops 3 residues before the CDR3 end, and the germline J gene provides the missing end. CDR1 SGHDT and CDR2 YYEEEE come from the germline V gene. The CDR3 loop spans 15 amino acids. V shed 4 bases, J shed 3 bases, and the junction held 10 bases outside the gene matches. Full variable domain (remainder filled in from reference TRBV5-6 and TRBJ2-7): DAGVTQSPTHLIKTRGQQVTLRCSPKSGHDTVSWYQQALGQGPQFIFQYYEEEERQRGNFPDRFSGHQFPNYSSELNVNALLLGDSALYLCASSTSGQTYYEQYFGPGTRLTVT.

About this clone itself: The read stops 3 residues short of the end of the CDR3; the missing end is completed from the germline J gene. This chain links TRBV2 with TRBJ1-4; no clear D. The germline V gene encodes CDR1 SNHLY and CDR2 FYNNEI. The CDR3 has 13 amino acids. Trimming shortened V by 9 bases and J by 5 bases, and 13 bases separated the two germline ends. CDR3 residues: CARRHLENEKLFF. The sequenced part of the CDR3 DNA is TGTGCCAGACGACACCTCGAGAATGAAAAA.

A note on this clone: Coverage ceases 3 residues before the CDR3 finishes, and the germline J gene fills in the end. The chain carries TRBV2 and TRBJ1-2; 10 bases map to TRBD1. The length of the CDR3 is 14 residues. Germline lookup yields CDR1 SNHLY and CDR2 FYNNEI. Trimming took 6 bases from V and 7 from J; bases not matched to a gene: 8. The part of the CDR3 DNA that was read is TGTGCCAGCAGGTGGACAGGGGGGGAGAGTGGC. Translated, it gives CASRWTGGESG. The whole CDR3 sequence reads CASRWTGGESGYTF.

Incomplete CDR3 DNA: TGCAGTGCTAGAGCGGGAGGGCCGGGGTACGAG. Amino acid sequence: CSARAGGPGYE. The entire CDR3 protein reads CSARAGGPGYEQYF. V gene TRBV20-1 combines with J gene TRBJ2-7, with 8 positions matching TRBD2. The CDR3 extends 3 residues past the end of the read, so its final part is completed from the germline J gene. Germline V gene sequence: CDR1 DFQATT, CDR2 SNEGSKA (reference sequence). The CDR3 has 14 amino acids. V lost 1 base, J lost 4 bases, and 6 bases stayed unmatched.

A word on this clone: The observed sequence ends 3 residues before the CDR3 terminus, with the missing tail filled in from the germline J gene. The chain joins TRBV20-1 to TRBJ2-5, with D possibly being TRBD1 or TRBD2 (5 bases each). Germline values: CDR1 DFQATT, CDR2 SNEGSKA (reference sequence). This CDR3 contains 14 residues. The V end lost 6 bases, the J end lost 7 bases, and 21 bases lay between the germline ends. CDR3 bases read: TGCAGTGCGCCCCCCGGTCAGGGAGAGAGGACC. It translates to CSAPPGQGERT. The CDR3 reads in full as CSAPPGQGERTQYF.

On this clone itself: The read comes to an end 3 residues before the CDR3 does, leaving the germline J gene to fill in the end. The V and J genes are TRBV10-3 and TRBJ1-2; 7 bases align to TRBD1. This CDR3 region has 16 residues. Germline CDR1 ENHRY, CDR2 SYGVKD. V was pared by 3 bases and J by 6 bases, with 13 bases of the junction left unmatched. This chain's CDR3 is CAISEPDRALKDGYTF. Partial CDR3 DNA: TGTGCCATCAGTGAACCCGACAGGGCCCTTAAAGATGGC.

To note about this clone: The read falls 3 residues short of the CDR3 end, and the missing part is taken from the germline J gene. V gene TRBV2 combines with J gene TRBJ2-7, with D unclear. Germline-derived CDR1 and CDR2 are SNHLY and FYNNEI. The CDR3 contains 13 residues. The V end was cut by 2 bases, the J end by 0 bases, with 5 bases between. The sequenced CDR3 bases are TGTGCCAGCAGTGAAAGCATCTCCTACGAG. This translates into CASSESISYE. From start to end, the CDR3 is CASSESISYEQYF. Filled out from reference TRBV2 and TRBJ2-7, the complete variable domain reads EPEVTQTPSHQVTQMGQEVILRCVPISNHLYFYWYRQILGQKVEFLVSFYNNEISEKSEIFDDQFSVERPDGSNFTLKIRSTKLEDSAMYFCASSESISYEQYFGPGTRLTVT.

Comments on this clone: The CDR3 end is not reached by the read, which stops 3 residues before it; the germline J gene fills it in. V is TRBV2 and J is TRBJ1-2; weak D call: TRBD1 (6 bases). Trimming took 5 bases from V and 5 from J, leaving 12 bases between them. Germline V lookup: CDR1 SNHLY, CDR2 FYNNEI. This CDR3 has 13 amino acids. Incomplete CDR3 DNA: TGTGCCAGCAGTATCGACAGGATTTATGGC. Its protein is CASSIDRIYG. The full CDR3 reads CASSIDRIYGYTF.

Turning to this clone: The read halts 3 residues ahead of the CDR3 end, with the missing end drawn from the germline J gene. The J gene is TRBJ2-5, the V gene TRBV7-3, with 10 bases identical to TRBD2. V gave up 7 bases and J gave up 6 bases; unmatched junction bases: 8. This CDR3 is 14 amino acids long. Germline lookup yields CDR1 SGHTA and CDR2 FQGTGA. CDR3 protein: CASKREGGAKTQYF. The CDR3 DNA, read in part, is TGTGCCAGCAAGCGGGAGGGGGGGGCAAAGACC. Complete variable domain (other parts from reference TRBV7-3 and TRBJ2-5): GAGVSQTPSNKVTEKGKYVELRCDPISGHTALYWYRQSLGQGPEFLIYFQGTGAADDSGLPNDRFFAVRPEGSVSTLKIQRTERGDSAVYLCASKREGGAKTQYFGPGTRLLVL.

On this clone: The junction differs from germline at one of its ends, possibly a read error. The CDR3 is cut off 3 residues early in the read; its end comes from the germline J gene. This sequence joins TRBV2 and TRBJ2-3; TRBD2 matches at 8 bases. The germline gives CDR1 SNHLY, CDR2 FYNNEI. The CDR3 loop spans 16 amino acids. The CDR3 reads CASSAYSGEEADAQYF. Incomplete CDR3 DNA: TGTGCCAGCAGCGCGTATAGCGGGGAGGAGGCAGATGCG.

CDR3 loop: CSVEGEGLGYEQYF. The CDR3 DNA, read in part, is TGCAGCGTTGAAGGGGAGGGGCTGGGCTACGAG. The chain is built from TRBV29-1 and TRBJ2-7, with 7 bases matching TRBD2. The CDR3 end is not reached by the read, which stops 3 residues before it; the germline J gene fills it in. CDR3 length: 14 amino acids. Looked up from germline, CDR1 is SQVTM and CDR2 is ANQGSEA. Trimming took 1 base from V and 3 from J; bases not matched to a gene: 6.

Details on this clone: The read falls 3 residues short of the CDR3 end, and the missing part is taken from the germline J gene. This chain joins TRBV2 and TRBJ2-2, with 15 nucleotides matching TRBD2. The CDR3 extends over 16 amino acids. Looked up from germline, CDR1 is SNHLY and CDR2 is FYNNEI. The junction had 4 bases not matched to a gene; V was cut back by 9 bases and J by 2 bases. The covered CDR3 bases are TGTGCCAGTCGGACTAGCGGGGGGGCAAACACCGGGGAG. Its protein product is CASRTSGGANTGE. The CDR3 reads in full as CASRTSGGANTGELFF.

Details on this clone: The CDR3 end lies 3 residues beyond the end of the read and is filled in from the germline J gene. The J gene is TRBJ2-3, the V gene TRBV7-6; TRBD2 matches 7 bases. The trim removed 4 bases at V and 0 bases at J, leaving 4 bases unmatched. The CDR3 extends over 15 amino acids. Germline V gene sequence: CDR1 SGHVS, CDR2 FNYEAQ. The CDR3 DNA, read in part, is TGTGCCAGCAGCTCCGGCGGGGGAAGCACAGATACG. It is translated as CASSSGGGSTDT. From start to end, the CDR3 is CASSSGGGSTDTQYF.

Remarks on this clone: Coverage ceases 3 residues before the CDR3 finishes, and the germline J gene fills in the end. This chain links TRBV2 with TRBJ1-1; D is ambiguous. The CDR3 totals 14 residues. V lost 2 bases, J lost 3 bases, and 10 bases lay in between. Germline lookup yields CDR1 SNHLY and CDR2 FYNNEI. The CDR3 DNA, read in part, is TGTGCCAGCAGTGAATCTAGGTATTACACTGAA. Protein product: CASSESRYYTE. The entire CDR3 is CASSESRYYTEAFF.